The rows below give T cell receptor beta chains drawn from one sample of a study of blood T cell repertoires in COVID-19. Only in-frame clones appear in the TCRdb table, and some are missing; sequencing was by immunoSEQ multiplex PCR. Of 75,000 to 95,000 clones listed, around 78% are singletons. Sequencing was performed on peripheral blood. These receptors were collected from a man aged 55 to 70 with COVID-19, enrolled during active disease. Both conserved end residues are part of each CDR3. The D gene is left open where the match is weak. A row's size may be missing; if present it is once, few, many or a size class.

>TRBV3-1/TRBV3-2|-|TRBJ2-1|-
CASSQSGTGYNEQFF
TGTGCCAGCAGCCAGTCCGGGACTGGATACAATGAGCAGTTCTTC
>TRBV10-3|-|TRBJ1-5|-
CAISDRVGQPQHF
TGTGCCATCAGTGACAGGGTTGGTCAGCCCCAGCATTTT
>TRBV7-9|-|TRBJ1-3|TRBD1
CASSFGQAAIGNTIYF
TGTGCCAGCAGCTTCGGACAGGCCGCAATAGGAAACACCATATATTTT
>TRBV4-2|-|TRBJ2-3|-
CASSLREALSGSTDTQYF
TGTGCCAGCAGCCTCCGAGAAGCCCTAAGCGGAAGCACAGATACGCAGTATTTT
>TRBV11-3|-|TRBJ2-7|-
CASSGPRGGEQYF
TGTGCCAGCAGCGGCCCCCGAGGGGGCGAGCAGTACTTC
>TRBV6-5|-|TRBJ1-1|-
CASRSGSAGGPEAFF
TGTGCCAGCAGATCGGGATCGGCGGGGGGGCCTGAAGCTTTCTTT
>TRBV4-1|once|TRBJ1-6|TRBD1
CASSQTTGAYSTPLHF
TGCGCCAGCAGCCAAACGACAGGGGCCTACTCCACACCCCTCCACTTT
>TRBV15|-|TRBJ2-7|TRBD2
CATSREAGGYYEQYF
TGTGCCACCAGCAGAGAAGCGGGGGGATACTACGAGCAGTACTTC
>TRBV3-1/TRBV3-2|-|TRBJ1-4|-
CASSQDNRNEKLFF
TGTGCCAGCAGCCAAGATAACAGAAATGAAAAACTGTTTTTT
>TRBV7-9|-|TRBJ2-7|-
CASSYDSSYEQYF
TGTGCCAGCAGCTACGACAGCTCCTACGAGCAGTACTTC
>TRBV11-2|-|TRBJ2-3|-
CASSLMGGSTDTQYF
TGTGCCAGCAGCTTGATGGGGGGTAGCACAGATACGCAGTATTTT
>TRBV10-1|-|TRBJ2-5|-
CASLGTQETQYF
TGCGCCAGTCTTGGGACTCAAGAGACCCAGTACTTC
>TRBV4-3|-|TRBJ2-3|-
CASSQDRSADTQYF
TGCGCCAGCAGCCAAGACCGGTCCGCAGATACGCAGTATTTT
>TRBV9|-|TRBJ2-5|-
CASSTPGGAQETQYF
TGTGCCAGCAGCACCCCGGGGGGCGCCCAAGAGACCCAGTACTTC
>TRBV13|few|TRBJ2-3|TRBD2
CASSSRAAGGPTDTQYF
TGTGCCAGCAGCTCCCGCGCGGCGGGGGGGCCGACAGATACGCAGTATTTT
>TRBV5-6|few|TRBJ2-3|TRBD2
CASSLATSGGTDTQYF
TGTGCCAGCAGCTTGGCGACTAGCGGGGGCACAGATACGCAGTATTTT
>TRBV2|-|TRBJ2-3|-
CASHERADTQYF
TGTGCCAGCCACGAGCGGGCAGATACGCAGTATTTT
>TRBV30|-|TRBJ2-1|-
CAWSVAGEQFF
TGTGCCTGGAGTGTAGCGGGTGAGCAGTTCTTC
>TRBV19|-|TRBJ1-5|TRBD1
CASSALDRAQPQHF
TGTGCCAGTAGTGCCCTGGACAGGGCTCAGCCCCAGCATTTT
>TRBV14|-|TRBJ2-1|-
CASSQVGRGGDEQFF
TGTGCCAGCAGCCAGGTCGGCAGGGGTGGGGATGAGCAGTTCTTC
>TRBV2|-|TRBJ2-1|TRBD2
CASIPWPSGASDEQFF
TGTGCCAGCATACCATGGCCTAGCGGGGCATCCGATGAGCAGTTCTTC
>TRBV7-9|-|TRBJ1-2|-
CASSLAIGANYGYTF
TGTGCCAGCAGCTTAGCTATAGGGGCTAACTATGGCTACACCTTC
>TRBV19|once|TRBJ1-1|-
CASTAPRAGVGTEAFF
TGTGCCAGTACCGCCCCTAGGGCAGGGGTTGGCACTGAAGCTTTCTTT
>TRBV6-1|-|TRBJ2-7|TRBD2
CASSEVVAGAPGEQYF
TGTGCCAGCAGTGAAGTGGTAGCGGGAGCACCCGGGGAGCAGTACTTC
>TRBV7-3|-|TRBJ2-5|-
CASSLDRGETQYF
TGTGCCAGCAGCTTGGACAGAGGGGAGACCCAGTACTTC
>TRBV4-2|-|TRBJ2-1|-
CASSQVEPAVPQFF
TGTGCCAGCAGCCAAGTGGAGCCAGCTGTTCCGCAGTTCTTC
>TRBV5-6|-|TRBJ2-7|-
CASSSFMSGGEQYF
TGTGCCAGCAGCTCATTTATGTCCGGGGGTGAGCAGTACTTC
>TRBV5-1|-|TRBJ2-1|TRBD2
CASSSRLGSGRFLQLGNEQFF
TGCGCCAGCAGCTCCCGACTGGGTAGCGGGAGGTTCCTTCAGCTCGGTAATGAGCAGTTCTTC
>TRBV29-1|once|TRBJ2-7|-
CSVWAHEQYF
TGCAGCGTGTGGGCCCACGAGCAGTACTTC
>TRBV6-5|few|TRBJ2-1|-
CASRTWGRRTNEQFF
TGTGCCAGCAGAACATGGGGGCGCCGTACCAATGAGCAGTTCTTC
>TRBV5-1|-|TRBJ2-1|TRBD2
CASSLPGLAGEEQFF
TGCGCCAGCAGCTTGCCGGGACTAGCGGGAGAGGAGCAGTTCTTC
>TRBV27|-|TRBJ1-6|-
CASRTVYNSPLHF
TGTGCCAGTAGGACAGTATATAATTCACCCCTCCACTTT